Listed below are T cell receptor beta chains from one sample, sequenced in a study of STAT5B mutations in CD4+ large granular lymphocyte leukemia. Data came from immunoSEQ multiplex PCR; TCRdb stores just in-frame clones and leaves some out. The data hold under 8,500 clones, with approximately 89% observed a single time. The sequenced material came from PBMCs. The receptors derive from an older woman with CD4+ T-cell large granular lymphocyte leukemia. Both conserved end residues are part of each CDR3. A D gene is named only where the DNA matches it firmly. Clone size is shown for a subset of rows, as once, few, many or a class of expanded clone.

TRBJ1-1 | . | TRBV11-3 | . | TGTGCCAGCAGCTTAGAAAGTGGTGTCGGCACTGAAGCTTTCTTT | CASSLESGVGTEAFF
TRBJ2-1 | . | TRBV25-1 | . | TGTGCCAGCAGTCTCGCGGGGTACTACAATGAGCAGTTCTTC | CASSLAGYYNEQFF
TRBJ2-6 | . | TRBV6-1 | . | TGTGCCAGCAGTGAAGCGATAGGGATCGGGGCCAACGTCCTGACTTTC | CASSEAIGIGANVLTF
TRBJ2-4 | . | TRBV6-1 | . | TGTGCCAGCAGTGAAGCGCCAGGTTGGGACATTCAGTACTTC | CASSEAPGWDIQYF
TRBJ2-1 | . | TRBV5-5 | . | TGTGCCAGCAGCTTGGGACTAGTAAGCTCCTACAATGAGCAGTTCTTC | CASSLGLVSSYNEQFF
TRBJ2-3 | few | TRBV25-1 | . | TGTGCCAGCAGTGGGGGGCGGGGCACAGATACGCAGTATTTT | CASSGGRGTDTQYF
TRBJ2-6 | . | TRBV28 | TRBD2 | TGTGCCAGCAGCCTGAGCGGGGGGGTTGGCTCTGGGGCCAACGTCCTGACTTTC | CASSLSGGVGSGANVLTF
TRBJ1-4 | . | TRBV6-6 | TRBD1 | TGTGCCAGCAGTTTGGGACAGGGGCCTGAAAAACTGTTTTTT | CASSLGQGPEKLFF
TRBJ2-3 | . | TRBV19 | . | TGTGCCAGTAGTATGATGGAGGGGGGCACAGATACGCAGTATTTT | CASSMMEGGTDTQYF
TRBJ1-1 | . | TRBV5-1 | . | TGCGCCAGCAGCGCCAAGGGGGAACTCGGCACTGAAGCTTTCTTT | CASSAKGELGTEAFF
TRBJ2-5 | . | TRBV7-9 | . | TGTGCCAGCAGCCGAGGTGCTCAAGAGACCCAGTACTTC | CASSRGAQETQYF
TRBJ2-5 | . | TRBV6-6 | . | TGTGCCAGCAGTCGCGGTTTAGAGACCCAGTACTTC | CASSRGLETQYF
TRBJ2-5 | . | TRBV7-2 | TRBD2 | TGTGCCAGCAGCTTAGGGCTAGCGGGGTCGGAGACCCAGTACTTC | CASSLGLAGSETQYF
TRBJ2-7 | once | TRBV7-2 | . | TGTGCCAGCAGAGGGGGCACTAGCCTCTCCTACGAGCAGTACTTC | CASRGGTSLSYEQYF
TRBJ1-2 | . | TRBV5-1 | . | TGCGCCAGCAGCTCGACAGAAAACTATGGCTACACCTTC | CASSSTENYGYTF
TRBJ2-1 | . | TRBV7-3 | TRBD1 | TGTGCCAGCAGCTTAAGAGGGACAGGGATAGTCCATGAGCAGTTCTTC | CASSLRGTGIVHEQFF
TRBJ1-6 | . | TRBV28 | TRBD1 | TGTGCCAGCAGCGGGACAGCCAATAATTCACCCCTCCACTTT | CASSGTANNSPLHF
TRBJ1-1 | few | TRBV6-6 | . | TGTGCCAGCAGTTGGGCAGGGACCACTGAAGCTTTCTTT | CASSWAGTTEAFF
TRBJ1-2 | . | TRBV6-5 | TRBD1 | TGTGCCAGCAGTTACTTAGGACAGGGGACGGGGGGCTACACCTTC | CASSYLGQGTGGYTF
TRBJ1-5 | . | TRBV2 | . | TGTGCCAGCAGCGTACAGGGTTACAATCAGCCCCAGCATTTT | CASSVQGYNQPQHF
TRBJ2-7 | . | TRBV5-1 | . | TGCGCCAGCAGCTTGGAGTCGTACGAGCAGTACTTC | CASSLESYEQYF
TRBJ2-3 | . | TRBV6-4 | . | TGTGCCAGCAGTGACTCCGGGGGTCAGGATACGCAGTATTTT | CASSDSGGQDTQYF
TRBJ2-2 | . | TRBV19 | . | TGTGCCAGTAAACCCTCCCCCGGGACAATAGCGACCGGGGAGCTGTTTTTT | CASKPSPGTIATGELFF
TRBJ2-3 | . | TRBV30 | TRBD2 | TGTGCCTGGAGTTCCCTAGGGACTAGCGGGGGGCGGGCAGATACGCAGTATTTT | CAWSSLGTSGGRADTQYF
TRBJ1-2 | . | TRBV6-5 | TRBD1 | TGTGCCAGCGGTGGGACAGTCTATGGCTACACCTTC | CASGGTVYGYTF
TRBJ2-2 | . | TRBV9 | TRBD1 | TGTGCCAGCAAACCGGGACAGGGGCTCGGTGGGGAGCTGTTTTTT | CASKPGQGLGGELFF
TRBJ2-5 | . | TRBV6-6 | TRBD2 | TGTGCCAGCTCTCCGGGACTAGCTACTCGAGAGACCCAGTACTTC | CASSPGLATRETQYF
TRBJ2-2 | . | TRBV5-1 | TRBD1 | TGCGCCAGCAGCCTCCTCTCCGGGACAGGGAACACCGGGGAGCTGTTTTTT | CASSLLSGTGNTGELFF
TRBJ1-6 | . | TRBV9 | . | TGTGCCAGCAGCGTAGCTGAAGGCAGGGTAAATTCACCCCTCCACTTT | CASSVAEGRVNSPLHF
TRBJ2-2 | . | TRBV9 | . | TGTGCCAGCAGCGTAGGCGGACGGACGAACACCGGGGAGCTGTTTTTT | CASSVGGRTNTGELFF
TRBJ2-3 | . | TRBV6-1 | TRBD2 | TGTGCCAGCAGTGAATCCGGGGGGGGGAGCACAGATACGCAGTATTTT | CASSESGGGSTDTQYF
TRBJ2-3 | . | TRBV18 | TRBD1 | TGTGCCAGCTCCTTTACCGGGACAGGGGTCATAGTCACAGATACGCAGTATTTT | CASSFTGTGVIVTDTQYF
TRBJ2-5 | . | TRBV7-2 | TRBD2 | TGTGCCAGCAGCCCCCGGTCTAGCGGGGTGGAGACCCAGTACTTC | CASSPRSSGVETQYF
TRBJ1-1 | . | TRBV5-1 | . | TGCGCCAGCAGCCCGGGGATCTCGAACACTGAAGCTTTCTTT | CASSPGISNTEAFF
TRBJ2-2 | . | TRBV6-4 | TRBD2 | TGTGCCAGCAGTGACGGGGCTAGCGGGGGGGTCCCATTAGTCACCGGGGAGCTGTTTTTT | CASSDGASGGVPLVTGELFF
TRBJ1-1 | . | TRBV7-2 | . | TGTGCCAGCAGCTTAGGATGGGGGGCAGCGAATCCAGCTTTCTTT | CASSLGWGAANPAFF
TRBJ1-5 | . | TRBV4-1 | . | TGCGCCAGCAGCCCCGGTTTAAATCAGCCCCAGCATTTT | CASSPGLNQPQHF
TRBJ2-7 | . | TRBV9 | . | TGTGCCAGCAGCAAGGGACACGGTTACGAGCAGTACTTC | CASSKGHGYEQYF
TRBJ2-7 | . | TRBV7-9 | TRBD1 | TGTGCCAGCAGCTTAGCCTGGGGACAGAACTACGAGCAGTACTTC | CASSLAWGQNYEQYF
TRBJ2-7 | . | TRBV7-2 | . | TGTGCCAGCAGCTTGAGTGGGACGAGCTACGAGCAGTACTTC | CASSLSGTSYEQYF
TRBJ2-6 | . | TRBV7-9 | . | TGTGCCAGCAACCCCGGGGGAGCCGGGGCCAACGTCCTGACTTTC | CASNPGGAGANVLTF
TRBJ2-5 | . | TRBV4-3 | . | TGCGCCAGCAGCCAAGATCGGGGGGCGGTAGGGACCCAGTACTTC | CASSQDRGAVGTQYF
TRBJ1-1 | once | TRBV5-4 | . | TGTGCCAGCAGCGCGGGACTTTCGAGCGGGACACCCCACGAAGCTTTCTTT | CASSAGLSSGTPHEAFF
TRBJ2-6 | . | TRBV2 | . | TGTGCCAGCAGCACAGATTCTGGGGCCAACGTCCTGACTTTC | CASSTDSGANVLTF
TRBJ2-1 | . | TRBV6-6 | TRBD2 | TGTGCCAGCACCCTAGCGGGGGAGTACAATGAGCAGTTCTTC | CASTLAGEYNEQFF
TRBJ1-2 | . | TRBV6-1 | . | TGTGCCAGCAGTTTGGGGGAAAACTATGGCTACACCTTC | CASSLGENYGYTF